This section outlines one TCR beta chain sequence together with its context. Its antigen remains unidentified. This entry comes from a study of shared clonotypes between healthy human individuals. Looking at the study overall: A couple of female and a few male donors aged 18 to 49 were enrolled.

The germline V gene has CDR1 SGHRS and CDR2 YFSETQ. V trimming: 4 bases; J trimming: 2 bases; junction bases outside the gene matches: 5. CDR3 length: 14 residues. DNA from unsorted PBMC was sequenced on ten immunoSEQ deep assay plates. Data came from immunoSEQ multiplex PCR; TCRdb stores just in-frame clones and leaves some out. The table has about half a million clones, approximately 82% seen once; the top ten hold 12%. Overall study results and limits: Researchers sampled only blood; tissue repertoires likely differ.

The sequencing sample was made of PBMCs. The chain joins TRBV5-1 to TRBJ2-7; 8 bases fit TRBD2. This TCR was recovered from a woman aged 40-49 years in good health. Some clones in this sample may be carry-over from other donors' samples. CDR3 bases: TGCGCCAGCAGCCCCGGGGGGGGAGCCTACGAGCAGTACTTC. It encodes CASSPGGGAYEQYF.